This TCR beta chain appears in the sequencing data of a study of T cell changes during pregnancy in multiple sclerosis. At least ten counts were recorded for this clone. The method was immunoSEQ multiplex PCR; TCRdb's version includes in-frame clones alone and lacks a portion of them. This sample has 40,000 to 60,000 clones; around 93% occur once, and the top ten carry around 6.4%. V shed 1 base, J shed 0 bases, and the junction held 9 bases outside the gene matches. The germline CDR1 and CDR2 sequences are GTSNPN and SVGIG (reference sequence). The CDR3 spans 19 residues. The receptor was isolated from a female donor with multiple sclerosis, enrolled in a pregnancy study. This sample comprised CD8+ T cells from peripheral blood mononuclear cells, obtained in the first trimester of pregnancy. The chain carries TRBV30 and TRBJ2-3, with 14 positions matching TRBD2. The CDR3 DNA reads as TGTGCCTGGAGTGCTTTTAGGACTAGCGGGGGGCACAGCACAGATACGCAGTATTTT. Translation gives CAWSAFRTSGGHSTDTQYF.